Listed here are 8 T cell receptor beta chains from one sample, sequenced in a study of OX40 agonist ivuxolimab in advanced cancers. Profiling relied on immunoSEQ multiplex PCR, and the TCRdb table lists in-frame clones only, not all of them. This sample has about 82,000 clones, with roughly nine tenths found just once. The starting material was CD4+ or CD8+ T cells sorted from blood, obtained in a trial of the OX40 agonist ivuxolimab. The receptors stem from an adult with an advanced solid tumor such as melanoma, head and neck, liver or kidney cancer.

The V gene is TRBV5-6, the J gene TRBJ2-7; a weak D match, TRBD1 (5 bases). V was clipped by 1 base and J by 0 bases, with 14 bases between them. The CDR3 sequence is 16 residues long. Germline V gives CDR1 SGHDT, CDR2 YYEEEE. The CDR3 protein is CASSLNTGAYSYEQYF. Here the CDR3 DNA reads TGTGCCAGCAGCTTGAATACAGGAGCCTACTCCTACGAGCAGTACTTC. The variable domain in full, completed from reference TRBV5-6 and TRBJ2-7, reads DAGVTQSPTHLIKTRGQQVTLRCSPKSGHDTVSWYQQALGQGPQFIFQYYEEEERQRGNFPDRFSGHQFPNYSSELNVNALLLGDSALYLCASSLNTGAYSYEQYFGPGTRLTVT.

In this sample, this clone turned up a few times. J is TRBJ1-1 and V is TRBV30; D perhaps matches TRBD1 (6 bases). CDR3 size: 14 residues. V was clipped by 2 bases and J by 2 bases, with 12 bases between them. Germline V lookup: CDR1 GTSNPN, CDR2 SVGIG (reference sequence). Written as DNA, the CDR3 is TGTGCCTGGAGTCGGCAGGGGACCAACACTGAAGCTTTCTTT. It specifies CAWSRQGTNTEAFF.

The chain links TRBV5-1 to TRBJ2-7; no clear D gene. Trimming left V 0 bases short and J 5 bases short, with 3 bases between. Germline loops: CDR1 SGHRS, CDR2 YFSETQ. CDR3 length: 11 amino acids. CDR3 in DNA: TGCGCCAGCAGCTTGGGGGACGAGCAGTACTTC. Residues: CASSLGDEQYF. The variable domain in full, with the rest retrieved from reference TRBV5-1 and TRBJ2-7, is KAGVTQTPRYLIKTRGQQVTLSCSPISGHRSVSWYQQTPGQGLQFLFEYFSETQRNKGNFPGRFSGRQFSNSRSEMNVSTLELGDSALYLCASSLGDEQYFGPGTRLTVT.

The gene calls are TRBV6-5 and TRBJ2-7; TRBD2 matches at 14 bases. CDR1 and CDR2 (germline): MNHEY, SVGAGI. This CDR3 is built from 15 residues. Unmatched junction bases numbered 1, after V lost 2 bases and J lost 4 bases. Here the CDR3 reads CASSYGLAGGYEQYF. In DNA, the CDR3 is TGTGCCAGCAGTTACGGACTAGCGGGAGGTTACGAGCAGTACTTC.

A few counts support this clone. The gene calls are TRBV10-3 and TRBJ2-1, with 7 bases that match TRBD1. The V and J ends lost 8 bases and 7 bases, in that order; junction bases with no gene match: 8. The CDR3 runs to 13 residues. In germline, CDR1 is ENHRY, CDR2 SYGVKD. CDR3 region: CAIGQAVRNEQFF. The CDR3 DNA follows: TGTGCCATCGGACAGGCCGTAAGGAATGAGCAGTTCTTC.

This rearrangement joins TRBV9 to TRBJ2-5; possibly TRBD2 for D (6 bases). CDR1 is SGDLS, CDR2 YYNGEE, per germline. This CDR3 has 14 amino acids. Between the trimmed V and J ends, which lost 4 bases and 8 bases, there was a span of 18 bases. CDR3 in DNA: TGTGCCAGCAGCTCGGTGGTGGGAGGTGTCACCCAGTACTTC. Encoded protein: CASSSVVGGVTQYF. Full variable domain (remainder filled in from reference TRBV9 and TRBJ2-5): DSGVTQTPKHLITATGQRVTLRCSPRSGDLSVYWYQQSLDQGLQFLIQYYNGEERAKGNILERFSAQQFPDLHSELNLSSLELGDSALYFCASSSVVGGVTQYFGPGTRLLVL.

The chain recombines TRBV29-1 with TRBJ2-1; possibly TRBD1 for D (6 bases). Trimming took off 8 bases at V and 10 bases at J, with 15 bases between the two ends. The CDR3 contains 11 residues. The V gene's germline CDR1 is SQVTM and CDR2 ANQGSEA. The CDR3 spells CSFRQATEQFF. In nucleotides, the CDR3 is TGCAGCTTCCGACAGGCCACCGAGCAGTTCTTC.

The chain recombines TRBV4-1 with TRBJ2-2; perhaps D is TRBD1 or TRBD2 (5 bases each). This CDR3 has 14 residues. V lost 5 bases, J lost 6 bases, and 13 bases lay in between. Germline V lookup: CDR1 MGHRA, CDR2 YSYEKL. Here the CDR3 DNA reads TGCGCCAGCAGCTACTACACGGGGCCCGGGGAGCTGTTTTTT. This translates into CASSYYTGPGELFF.